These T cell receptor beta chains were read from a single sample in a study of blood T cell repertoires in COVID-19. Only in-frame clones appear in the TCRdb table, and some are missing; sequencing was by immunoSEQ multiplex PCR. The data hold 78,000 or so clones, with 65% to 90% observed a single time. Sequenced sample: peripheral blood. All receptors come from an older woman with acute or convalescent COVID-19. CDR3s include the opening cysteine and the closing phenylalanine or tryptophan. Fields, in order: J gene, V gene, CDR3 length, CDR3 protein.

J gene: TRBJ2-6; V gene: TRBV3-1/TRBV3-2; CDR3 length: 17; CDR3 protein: CASSQVGRVSGANVLTF
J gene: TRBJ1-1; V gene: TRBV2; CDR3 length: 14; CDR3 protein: CASRNRGLNTEAFF
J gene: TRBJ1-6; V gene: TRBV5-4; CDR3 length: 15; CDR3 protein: CASSYSGMRGSPLHF
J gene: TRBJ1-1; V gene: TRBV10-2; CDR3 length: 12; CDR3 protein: CASSEWGGQAFF
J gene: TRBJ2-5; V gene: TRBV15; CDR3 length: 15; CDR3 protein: CATSREGRFQETQYF
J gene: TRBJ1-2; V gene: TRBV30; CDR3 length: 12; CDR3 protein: CACTGSNYGYTF
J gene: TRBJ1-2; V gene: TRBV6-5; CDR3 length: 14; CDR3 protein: CASSYSRVFYGYTF
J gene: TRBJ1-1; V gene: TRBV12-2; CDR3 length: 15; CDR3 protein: CASRLLAGEGTEAFF
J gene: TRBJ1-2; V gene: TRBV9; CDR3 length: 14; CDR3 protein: CASSVSGQGDGYTF
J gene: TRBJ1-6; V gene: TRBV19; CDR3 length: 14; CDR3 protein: CASSPRTSNSPLHF
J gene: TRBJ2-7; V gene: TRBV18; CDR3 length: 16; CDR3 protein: CASSPPGRGIAYEQYF
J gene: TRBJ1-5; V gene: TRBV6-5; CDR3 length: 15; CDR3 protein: CASSHGRGLGQPQHF
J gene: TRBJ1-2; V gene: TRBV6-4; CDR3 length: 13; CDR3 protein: CASSEQQGTGYTF
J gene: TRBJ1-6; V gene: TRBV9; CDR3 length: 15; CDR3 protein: CASSGAGTGGSPLHF
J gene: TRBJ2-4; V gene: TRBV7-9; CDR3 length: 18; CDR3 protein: CASSLAGTSLLAKNIQYF
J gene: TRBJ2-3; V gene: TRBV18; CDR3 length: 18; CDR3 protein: CASSGLAAHSSSTDTQYF
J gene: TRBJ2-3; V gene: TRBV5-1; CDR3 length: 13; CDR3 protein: CASSLTVTDTQYF
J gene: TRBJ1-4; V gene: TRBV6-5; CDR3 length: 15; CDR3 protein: CASSPNRGGNEKLFF
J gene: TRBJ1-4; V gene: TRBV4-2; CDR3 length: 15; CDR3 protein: CASSYGGSFNEKLFF
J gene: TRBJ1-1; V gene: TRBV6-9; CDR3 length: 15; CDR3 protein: CASSWDGTMNTEAFF
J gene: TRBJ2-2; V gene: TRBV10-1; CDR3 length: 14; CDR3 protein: CASSEVRGDGELFF
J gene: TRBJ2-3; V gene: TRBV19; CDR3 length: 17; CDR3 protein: CASSIRRQGVITDTQYF
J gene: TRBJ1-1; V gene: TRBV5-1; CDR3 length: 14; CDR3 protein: CASSLVSGNTEAFF
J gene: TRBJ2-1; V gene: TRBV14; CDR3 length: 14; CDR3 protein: CASSRISSYNEQFF
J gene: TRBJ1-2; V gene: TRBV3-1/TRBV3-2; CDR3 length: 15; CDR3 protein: CASSQTGGADGGYTF
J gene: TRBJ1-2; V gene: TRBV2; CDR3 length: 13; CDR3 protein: CASSAVRLYGYTF
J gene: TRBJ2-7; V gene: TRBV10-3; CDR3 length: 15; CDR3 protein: CAISARQGSSYEQYF
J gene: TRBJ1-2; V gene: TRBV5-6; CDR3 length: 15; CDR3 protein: CASSRRPGTSRGYTF
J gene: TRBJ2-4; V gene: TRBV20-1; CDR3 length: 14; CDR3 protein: CSAGERGSKNIQYF
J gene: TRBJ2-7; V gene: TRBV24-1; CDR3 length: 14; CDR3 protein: CATSASGLPYEQYF
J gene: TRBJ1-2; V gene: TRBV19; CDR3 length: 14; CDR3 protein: CASRLRQGSYGYTF
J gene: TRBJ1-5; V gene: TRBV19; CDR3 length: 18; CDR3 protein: CASKKTGQGAYSNQPQHF
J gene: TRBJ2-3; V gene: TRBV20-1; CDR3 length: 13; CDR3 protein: CSASPTGKDTQYF
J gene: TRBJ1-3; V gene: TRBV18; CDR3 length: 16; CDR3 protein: CASSPPKGALGNTIYF
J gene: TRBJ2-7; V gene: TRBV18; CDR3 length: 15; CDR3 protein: CASSPQRGGAYEQYF
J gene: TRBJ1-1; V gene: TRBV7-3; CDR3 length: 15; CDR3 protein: CASSLTDGGGTEAFF
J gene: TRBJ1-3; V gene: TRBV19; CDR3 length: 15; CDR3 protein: CASRTDRTPGNTIYF
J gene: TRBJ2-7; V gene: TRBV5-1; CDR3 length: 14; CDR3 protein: CASSPDAQGSEQYF
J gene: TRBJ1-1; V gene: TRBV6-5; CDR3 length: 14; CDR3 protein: CASSYSRTGGGAFF
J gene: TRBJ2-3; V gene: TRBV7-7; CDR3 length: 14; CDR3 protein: CASSPKGAGDTQYF
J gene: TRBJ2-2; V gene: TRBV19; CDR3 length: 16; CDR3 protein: CASSIEAGANTGELFF
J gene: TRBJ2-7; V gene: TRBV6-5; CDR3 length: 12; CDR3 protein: CASSRDSYEQYF
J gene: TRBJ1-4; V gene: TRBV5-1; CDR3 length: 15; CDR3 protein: CASSSTGGDGEKLFF
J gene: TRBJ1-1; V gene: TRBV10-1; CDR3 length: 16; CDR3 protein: CASSESTIALGTEAFF
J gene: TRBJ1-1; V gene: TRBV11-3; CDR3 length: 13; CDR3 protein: CASSIPRGTEAFF
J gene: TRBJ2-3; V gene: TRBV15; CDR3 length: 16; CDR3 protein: CATSRRLAGGTDTQYF
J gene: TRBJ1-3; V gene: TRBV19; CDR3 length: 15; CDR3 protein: CASSGHMSSGNTIYF
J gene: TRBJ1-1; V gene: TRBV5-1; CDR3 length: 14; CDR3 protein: CASSRGQVRTEAFF
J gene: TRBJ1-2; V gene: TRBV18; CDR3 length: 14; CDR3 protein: CASSPTGEPYGYTF
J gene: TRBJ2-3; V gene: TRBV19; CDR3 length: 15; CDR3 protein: CASSTTGVGTDTQYF
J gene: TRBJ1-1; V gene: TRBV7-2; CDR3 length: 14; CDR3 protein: CASSLTGPITEAFF
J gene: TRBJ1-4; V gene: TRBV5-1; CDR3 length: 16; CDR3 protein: CASSVQTGATNEKLFF
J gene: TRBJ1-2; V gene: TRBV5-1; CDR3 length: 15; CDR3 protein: CASSPYQDRGYGYTF
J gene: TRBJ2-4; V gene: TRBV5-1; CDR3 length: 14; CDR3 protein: CASSLDGTGGRWYF
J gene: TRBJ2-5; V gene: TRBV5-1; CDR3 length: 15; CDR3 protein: CASSASGQLMETQYF
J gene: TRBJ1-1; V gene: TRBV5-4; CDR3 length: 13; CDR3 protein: CASSLTGGTEAFF
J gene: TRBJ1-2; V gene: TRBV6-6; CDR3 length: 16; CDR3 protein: CASSYSRGGTNYGYTF
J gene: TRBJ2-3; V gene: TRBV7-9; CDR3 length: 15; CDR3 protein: CASSPGAGVTDTQYF
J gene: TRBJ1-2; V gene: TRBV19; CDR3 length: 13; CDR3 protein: CASSPSGNYGYTF